The 20 T cell receptor beta chains below all came from one sample that was sequenced in a study of blood T cell repertoires in COVID-19. Data came from immunoSEQ multiplex PCR; TCRdb stores just in-frame clones and leaves some out. Of some 80,000 clones in the sample, over 60% were seen once. The sequenced sample was peripheral blood. Receptors were obtained from a woman of 80 years or more with active or convalescent COVID-19.

Comments on this clone: Additional DNA sequences in this sample encode the identical CDR3. The V call is TRBV12-3 or TRBV12-4, the J call TRBJ1-6; no clear D gene. CDR3 length equals 13 residues. V gave up 1 base and J gave up 6 bases, with 4 bases separating them. The CDR3 DNA reads as TGTGCCAGCAGTTTAGGGGCTAATTCACCCCTCCACTTT. Protein product: CASSLGANSPLHF.

The CDR3 bases are TGTGCCATCAGGGGCTTGACGAACACCGGGGAGCTGTTTTTT. Protein: CAIRGLTNTGELFF. The chain uses TRBV10-3 and TRBJ2-2; D unresolved. Germline V gene lookup returns CDR1 ENHRY and CDR2 SYGVKD. The CDR3 consists of 14 residues. V was cut by 6 bases and J by 0 bases, with 8 bases left in between.

The chain recombines TRBV7-8 with TRBJ1-5; weak D call: TRBD1 (6 bases). CDR1 and CDR2 (germline): SGHVS, FQNEAQ. The CDR3 loop spans 14 amino acids. V lost 3 bases and J 3 bases, leaving 9 bases between the germline ends. This chain's CDR3 is CASSLPGANQPQHF. DNA for the CDR3: TGTGCCAGCAGCTTGCCAGGGGCCAATCAGCCCCAGCATTTT.

The CDR3 region has the DNA TGCGCCAGCAGCGACGTCAGGAAATCCAACTACGAGCAGTACTTC. This gives the protein CASSDVRKSNYEQYF. The chain has TRBV4-1 and TRBJ2-7; D is uncertain. Germline CDR1 MGHRA, CDR2 YSYEKL. V dropped 5 bases and J dropped 3 bases, with 17 bases sitting between them. The CDR3 is 15 residues long.

The J gene is TRBJ2-7, the V gene TRBV5-4; 9 nucleotides align to TRBD1. CDR1 and CDR2 (germline): SGHNT, YYREEE (reference sequence). The junction had 3 bases not matched to a gene; V was cut back by 4 bases and J by 1 base. The CDR3 sequence is 14 residues long. DNA of the CDR3: TGTGCCAGCAGCGCGACAGGGGGGTCCTACGAGCAGTACTTC. Amino acids: CASSATGGSYEQYF.

CDR3 in DNA: TGTGCCAGCAGTCCTCCCCCAGGGCTAGGAGGCTACACCTTC. Amino acid sequence: CASSPPPGLGGYTF. V usage is TRBV6-5 and J usage is TRBJ1-2; D may be TRBD1 (5 bases). V was cut by 5 bases and J by 8 bases, with 18 bases left in between. The CDR3 is 14 residues long. Germline V CDR1 and CDR2: MNHEY, SVGAGI.

This clone came up a few times. The chain is built from TRBV6-5 and TRBJ2-2; 9 positions match TRBD2. V was pared by 11 bases and J by 6 bases, with 7 bases of the junction left unmatched. This CDR3 has 13 residues. Germline V gene sequence: CDR1 MNHEY, CDR2 SVGAGI. The CDR3 sequence: CAGGGEVAGELFF. The CDR3 DNA follows: TGTGCCGGCGGGGGGGAAGTTGCCGGGGAGCTGTTTTTT.

The chain has TRBV7-8 and TRBJ1-2; D is uncertain. Germline V gene lookup returns CDR1 SGHVS and CDR2 FQNEAQ. This CDR3 is 13 amino acids long. V was pared by 5 bases and J by 0 bases, with 7 bases between. The CDR3 DNA follows: TGTGCCAGCAGCCCAACAGCTAACTATGGCTACACCTTC. Its protein product is CASSPTANYGYTF.

This clone was counted a single time. The chain uses TRBV7-9 and TRBJ1-1, with 8 bases identical to TRBD1. The length of the CDR3 is 12 residues. The germline V gene has CDR1 SEHNR and CDR2 FQNEAQ (reference sequence). With 5 bases clipped from V and 12 bases from J, the junction kept 8 bases outside the gene matches. The CDR3 sequence is CASSTGQGETFF. The DNA of the CDR3 is TGTGCCAGCAGCACAGGACAGGGCGAAACTTTCTTT.

The chain employs TRBV5-5 and TRBJ2-7; a weak D match, TRBD2 (5 bases). This CDR3 region has 15 residues. Germline V lookup: CDR1 SGHKS, CDR2 YYEKEE (reference sequence). Trimming took off 0 bases at V and 1 base at J, with 11 bases between the two ends. In DNA, the CDR3 is TGTGCCAGCAGCTTGGGGGCGGGCTATTCCTACGAGCAGTACTTC. Translating gives CASSLGAGYSYEQYF.

The chain uses TRBV7-2 and TRBJ1-2; D remains unclear. CDR1 SGHTA and CDR2 FQGNSA come from the germline V gene. The CDR3 has 13 residues. Trimming cost V 2 bases and J 5 bases, with 9 bases left between them. The CDR3 reads CASSLTPEYGYTF. DNA for the CDR3: TGTGCCAGCAGCTTAACCCCTGAGTATGGCTACACCTTC.

The chain joins TRBV6-1 to TRBJ2-2; D possibly corresponds to TRBD1 (6 bases). Deletions cut 2 bases from V and 0 bases from J, with 10 bases between. Germline CDR1 MNHNS, CDR2 SASEGT. This CDR3 contains 16 residues. The CDR3 nucleotides are TGTGCCAGCAGTGAACTTAAGGGGGCGAACACCGGGGAGCTGTTTTTT. It translates to CASSELKGANTGELFF.

Within the sample, this clone is large. The chain has TRBV6-1 and TRBJ2-7, with a weak D call TRBD1 (5 bases). Deletions cut 2 bases from V and 6 bases from J, with 11 bases between. The CDR3 has 13 amino acids. The germline CDR1 and CDR2 sequences are MNHNS and SASEGT. In DNA form, the CDR3 reads TGTGCCAGCAGTGAACAGGGTGTATCCGAGCAGTACTTC. Amino acids: CASSEQGVSEQYF.

The V and J genes are TRBV10-3 and TRBJ2-3; 8 nucleotides line up with TRBD1. With 5 bases clipped from V and 6 bases from J, the junction kept 10 bases outside the gene matches. This CDR3 comprises 15 residues. Germline values: CDR1 ENHRY, CDR2 SYGVKD. The chain's CDR3 is CAISSIGQGMDTQYF. CDR3 nucleotide sequence: TGTGCCATCAGTTCAATAGGACAGGGTATGGATACGCAGTATTTT.

The chain links TRBV5-1 to TRBJ1-6; D unclear. The CDR3 consists of 14 residues. V lost 9 bases, J lost 7 bases, and 17 bases lay in between. Germline assignment: CDR1 SGHRS and CDR2 YFSETQ. This chain's CDR3 is CATSSGGENSPLHF. In DNA, the CDR3 is TGCGCCACTAGCAGTGGTGGGGAGAATTCACCCCTCCACTTT. The whole variable domain, filled in from reference TRBV5-1 and TRBJ1-6, reads KAGVTQTPRYLIKTRGQQVTLSCSPISGHRSVSWYQQTPGQGLQFLFEYFSETQRNKGNFPGRFSGRQFSNSRSEMNVSTLELGDSALYLCATSSGGENSPLHFGNGTRLTVT.

The chain links TRBV7-2 to TRBJ1-3; TRBD1 might be the D (6 bases). Trimming pared 7 bases from V and 0 bases from J, leaving 16 bases between. CDR3 length: 16 residues. Germline loops: CDR1 SGHTA, CDR2 FQGNSA. The CDR3, as DNA: TGTGCCAGCACCCAGGGACATCACTCCTCTGGAAACACCATATATTTT. Translating gives CASTQGHHSSGNTIYF.

V usage is TRBV11-3 and J usage is TRBJ2-2; D remains ambiguous. This CDR3 is 14 amino acids long. CDR1 and CDR2 (germline): SGHNT, YENEEA. V was cut by 2 bases and J by 1 base, with 5 bases left in between. CDR3 nucleotide sequence: TGTGCCAGCAGCTTACGCGGGAACACCGGGGAGCTGTTTTTT. Translated: CASSLRGNTGELFF.

This clone was picked up one time. The gene calls are TRBV5-1 and TRBJ2-3; 7 bases line up with TRBD2. The CDR3 consists of 15 residues. Per germline, CDR1 SGHRS and CDR2 YFSETQ. Germline trimming cut 3 bases from V and 2 bases from J; bases unmatched to any gene: 6. The CDR3: CASSSSGGITDTQYF. CDR3 nucleotides: TGCGCCAGCAGCTCGTCGGGGGGAATCACAGATACGCAGTATTTT.

V is TRBV13 and J is TRBJ2-1, with 7 bases matching TRBD2. This CDR3 is 16 amino acids long. Germline lookup yields CDR1 PRHDT and CDR2 FYEKMQ (reference sequence). The junction had 11 bases not matched to a gene; V was cut back by 5 bases and J by 4 bases. In nucleotides, the CDR3 is TGTGCCAGCAGCCCCCCGGGGGGTCCCGATTACAATGAGCAGTTCTTC. This gives the protein CASSPPGGPDYNEQFF.

In this sample, this clone turned up many times. The V call is TRBV7-9, the J call TRBJ1-6; D uncertain. Germline CDR1 reads SEHNR; CDR2 reads FQNEAQ (reference sequence). Deletions cut 1 base from V and 6 bases from J, with 7 bases between. The CDR3 runs to 14 residues. This CDR3 reads CASSLESGNSPLHF. In nucleotides, the CDR3 is TGTGCCAGCAGCTTAGAAAGCGGTAATTCACCCCTCCACTTT.